A single sample is the source of the 3 T cell receptor beta chains below, sequenced in a study of T cells in Graves' hyperthyroidism and ophthalmopathy. Researchers amplified the TCR beta CDR3 regions from RNA transcripts. Using the HTBI primer set, a first-round RT-PCR was run on the TCR CDR3. TCRdb called the multiplex PCR reads again in MiXCR, with one record for every CDR3 protein. The table lists more than 500,000 distinct CDR3 sequences, 40% to 55% of them singletons. Sequenced input: peripheral blood or thyroid tissue (not recorded which). The receptors originated from an adult woman with Graves' disease, either hyperthyroidism or ophthalmopathy (not recorded which).

This clonotype was counted at least ten times. Written as DNA, the CDR3 is TGTGCCAGCAGCCCCTCGGGCAGTGAGACCTATGGCTACACCTTC. Its translation is CASSPSGSETYGYTF. V is TRBV9 and J is TRBJ1-2; D call uncertain. Trimming pared 4 bases from V and 4 bases from J, leaving 17 bases between. Germline loops: CDR1 SGDLS, CDR2 YYNGEE. The length of the CDR3 is 15 residues.

This clonotype was counted ten times or more. The chain employs TRBV15 and TRBJ2-7; D unclear. This CDR3 is built from 14 residues. The ends were cut back, 0 bases at V and 3 bases at J, with 9 bases in the middle. CDR1 is LNHNV, CDR2 YYDKDF, per germline (reference sequence). CDR3 DNA sequence: TGTGCCACCAGCAGAGATAAACGTAGCTACGAGCAGTACTTC. Translating gives CATSRDKRSYEQYF.

This chain uses TRBV9 with TRBJ2-7; D not resolved. V lost 4 bases and J 3 bases, leaving 17 bases between the germline ends. The CDR3 is made up of 15 amino acids. The germline CDR1 and CDR2 sequences are SGDLS and YYNGEE. The DNA for the CDR3 is TGTGCCAGCAGCCCGAACCAGGCGGCCAGCTACGAGCAGTACTTC. This sequence encodes CASSPNQAASYEQYF.